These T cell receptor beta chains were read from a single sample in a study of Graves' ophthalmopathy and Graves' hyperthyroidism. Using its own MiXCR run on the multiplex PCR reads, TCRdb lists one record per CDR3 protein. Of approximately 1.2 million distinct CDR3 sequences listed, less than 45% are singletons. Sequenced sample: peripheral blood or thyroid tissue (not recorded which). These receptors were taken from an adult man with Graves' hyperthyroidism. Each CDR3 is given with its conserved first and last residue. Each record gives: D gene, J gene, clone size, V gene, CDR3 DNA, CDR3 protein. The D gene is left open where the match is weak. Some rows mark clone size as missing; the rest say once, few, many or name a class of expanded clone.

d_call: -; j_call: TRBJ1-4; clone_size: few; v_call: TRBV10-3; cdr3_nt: TGTGCCATCAGTGGGGGTTTCGGGGCATCAGGGGAAAAACTGTTTTTT; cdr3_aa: CAISGGFGASGEKLFF
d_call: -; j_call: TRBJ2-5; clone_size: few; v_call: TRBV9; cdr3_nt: TGTGCCAGCAGTGCCCCGGGGCCCCCAGAGACCCAGTACTTC; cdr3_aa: CASSAPGPPETQYF
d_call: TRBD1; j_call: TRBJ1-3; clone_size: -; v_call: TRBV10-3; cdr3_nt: TGTGCCAGCCGACAGGGCCACTCTGGAAACACCATATATTTT; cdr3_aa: CASRQGHSGNTIYF
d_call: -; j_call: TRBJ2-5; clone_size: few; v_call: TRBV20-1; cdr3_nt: TGCAGTGCTGCGGACGGGACTGTCGCGTTCGCGGAGACCCAGTACTTC; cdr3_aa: CSAADGTVAFAETQYF
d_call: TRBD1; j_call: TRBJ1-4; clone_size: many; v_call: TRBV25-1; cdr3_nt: TGTGCCAGCAGTGACAGGGGGCTTGCAACTAATGAAAAACTGTTTTTT; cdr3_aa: CASSDRGLATNEKLFF
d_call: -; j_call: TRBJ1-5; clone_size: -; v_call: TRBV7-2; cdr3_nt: TGTGCCAGCAGCCGAGTAGGGGGGGATCAGCCCCAGCATTTT; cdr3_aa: CASSRVGGDQPQHF
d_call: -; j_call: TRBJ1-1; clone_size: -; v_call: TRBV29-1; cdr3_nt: TGCAGCGTTGATAGTGGGGCAGGGGTTACGGCTTTCTTT; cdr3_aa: CSVDSGAGVTAFF
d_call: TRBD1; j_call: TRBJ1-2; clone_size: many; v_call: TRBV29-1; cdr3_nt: TGCAGCGTTGAAGTGGACCGGGACAGGGGTGGCTATGGCTACACCTTC; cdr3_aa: CSVEVDRDRGGYGYTF
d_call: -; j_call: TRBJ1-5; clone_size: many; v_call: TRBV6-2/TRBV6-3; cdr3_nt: TGTGCCAGCAGTATTGGACGGGGCGGCAATCAGCCCCAGCATTTT; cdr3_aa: CASSIGRGGNQPQHF
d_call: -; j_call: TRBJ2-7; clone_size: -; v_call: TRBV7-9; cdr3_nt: TGTGCCAGCAGCTTTGTGGGAAACGAGCAGTACTTC; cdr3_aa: CASSFVGNEQYF
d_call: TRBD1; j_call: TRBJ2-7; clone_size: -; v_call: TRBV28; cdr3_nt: TGTGCCAGCAGTTGGGCAGGGGGTTCCTACGAGCAGTACTTC; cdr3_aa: CASSWAGGSYEQYF
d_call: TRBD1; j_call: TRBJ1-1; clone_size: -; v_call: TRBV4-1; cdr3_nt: TGCGCCAGCAGCCAGAGGACAGGGTTGTTGAGCACTGAAGCTTTCTTT; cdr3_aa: CASSQRTGLLSTEAFF
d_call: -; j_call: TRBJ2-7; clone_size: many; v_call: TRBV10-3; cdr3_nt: TGTGCCATCAGCGACGGGACTGATTACGAGCAGTACTTC; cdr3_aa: CAISDGTDYEQYF
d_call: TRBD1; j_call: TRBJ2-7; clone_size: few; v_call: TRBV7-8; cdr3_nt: TGTGCCAGCAGCTTAAATGGGCAGGGGGCCGAGCAGTACTTC; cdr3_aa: CASSLNGQGAEQYF
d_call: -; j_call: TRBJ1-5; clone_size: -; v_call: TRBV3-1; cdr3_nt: TGTGCCAGCAGCCAACAGTACAATCAGCCCCAGCATTTT; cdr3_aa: CASSQQYNQPQHF
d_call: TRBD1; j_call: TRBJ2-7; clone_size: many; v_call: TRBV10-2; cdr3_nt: TGCGCCTCCTGGAGCGGACAGGGGACCTACGAGCAGTACTTC; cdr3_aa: CASWSGQGTYEQYF
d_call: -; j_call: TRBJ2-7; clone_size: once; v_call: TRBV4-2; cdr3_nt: TGTGCCAGCAGCCAAGATTTGGGTGGGCAGTACTTC; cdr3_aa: CASSQDLGGQYF
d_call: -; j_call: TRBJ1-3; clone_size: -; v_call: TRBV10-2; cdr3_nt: TGCGCCAGCAGTGAGTCAGCGGGGTTGGACACCATATATTTT; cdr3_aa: CASSESAGLDTIYF
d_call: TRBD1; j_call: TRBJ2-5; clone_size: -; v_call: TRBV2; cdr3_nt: TGTGCCAGCCGCCCCAGCCGGGACAGTCTGTCCCAGTACTTC; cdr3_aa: CASRPSRDSLSQYF
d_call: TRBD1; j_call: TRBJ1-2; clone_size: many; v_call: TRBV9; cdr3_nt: TGTGCCAGCAGCGAGGGACAGGACTATGGCTACACCTTC; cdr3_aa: CASSEGQDYGYTF
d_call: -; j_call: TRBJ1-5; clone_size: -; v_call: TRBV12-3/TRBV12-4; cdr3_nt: TGTGCCAGCAACTCCAGGGCGTTCAATCAGCCCCAGCATTTT; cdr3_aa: CASNSRAFNQPQHF
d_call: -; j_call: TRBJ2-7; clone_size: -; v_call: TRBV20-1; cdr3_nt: TGCAGTGCTAGGAACAGGGACTGGGGCCACTCCTACGAGCAGTACTTC; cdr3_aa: CSARNRDWGHSYEQYF
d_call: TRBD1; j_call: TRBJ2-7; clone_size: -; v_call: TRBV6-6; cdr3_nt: TGTGCCAGCGGACCGGGACAGGGGGGCTACGAGCAGTACTTC; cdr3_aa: CASGPGQGGYEQYF
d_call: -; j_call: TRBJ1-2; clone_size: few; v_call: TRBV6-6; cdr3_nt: TGTGCCAGCAGTGTCGAAGGCCTAACTAACTATGGCTACACCTTC; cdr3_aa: CASSVEGLTNYGYTF
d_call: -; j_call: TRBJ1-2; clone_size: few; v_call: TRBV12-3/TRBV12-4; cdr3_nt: TGTGCCAGCAGTTTCGGGATGGGGGGGGGTGGCTACACCTTC; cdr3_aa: CASSFGMGGGGYTF
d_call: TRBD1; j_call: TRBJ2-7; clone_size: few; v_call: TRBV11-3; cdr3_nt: TGCGCCAGCAGCCAAGATTCGGGACAGGGGTTCTACGAGCAGTACTTC; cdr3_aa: CASSQDSGQGFYEQYF
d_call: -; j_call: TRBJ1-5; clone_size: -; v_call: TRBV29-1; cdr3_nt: TGCAGCGTTGATGAGGGTAGGAATCAGCCCCAGCATTTT; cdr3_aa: CSVDEGRNQPQHF
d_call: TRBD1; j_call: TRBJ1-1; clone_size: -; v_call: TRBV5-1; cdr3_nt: TGCGCCAGCAGTTACGACAGGGCAGGCACTGAAGCTTTCTTT; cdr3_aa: CASSYDRAGTEAFF
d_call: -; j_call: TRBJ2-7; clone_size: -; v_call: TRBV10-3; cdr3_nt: TGTGCCATCAGTGATCCGGTTAGCTCCACCAACTCCTGCGAGCAGTACTTC; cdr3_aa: CAISDPVSSTNSCEQYF
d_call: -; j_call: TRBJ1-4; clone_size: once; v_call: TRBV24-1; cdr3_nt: TGTGCCACCAGTGATTTTGGAGCTGCGGTAGATGAAAAACTGTTTTTT; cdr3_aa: CATSDFGAAVDEKLFF
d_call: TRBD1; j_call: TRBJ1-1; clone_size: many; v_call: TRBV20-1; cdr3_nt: TGCAGTGCGACCTTTCAGGGGGCCGGCACTGAAGCTTTCTTT; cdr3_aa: CSATFQGAGTEAFF
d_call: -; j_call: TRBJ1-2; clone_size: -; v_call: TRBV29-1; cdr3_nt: TGCAGCAGTGTCGTGGAGGGCTCCCACTATGGCTACACCTTC; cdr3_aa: CSSVVEGSHYGYTF
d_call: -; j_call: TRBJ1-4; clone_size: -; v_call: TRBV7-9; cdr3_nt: TGTGCCAGCAGTTTATCCCCCGCGACAGGTGAAAAACTGTTTTTT; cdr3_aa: CASSLSPATGEKLFF
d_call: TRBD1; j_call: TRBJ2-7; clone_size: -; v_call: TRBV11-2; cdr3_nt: TGTGCCAGCAGAGAGACAGGGGGCGCGTCCGGGGAGCAGTACTTC; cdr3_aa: CASRETGGASGEQYF
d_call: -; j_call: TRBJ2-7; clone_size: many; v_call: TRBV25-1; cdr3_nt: TGTGCCAGCAGTGCCCTAGCCAGGGACGAGCAGTACTTC; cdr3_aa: CASSALARDEQYF
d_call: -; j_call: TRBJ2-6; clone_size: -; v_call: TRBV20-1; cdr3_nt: TGCAGTGCTGGAACCTCCGGGGCTGGGGCCAACGTCCTGACTTTC; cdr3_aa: CSAGTSGAGANVLTF
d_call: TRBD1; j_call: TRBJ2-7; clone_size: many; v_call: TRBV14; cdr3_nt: TGTGCCAGCAGCCAAGAAGGACAGGGCCCAAGTTCCTACGAGCAGTACTTC; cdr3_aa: CASSQEGQGPSSYEQYF
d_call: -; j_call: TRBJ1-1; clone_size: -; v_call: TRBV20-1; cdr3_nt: TGCAGTGCTAGAGGAGTAGAAAGGGGGGAACATACTGAAGCTTTCTTT; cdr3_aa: CSARGVERGEHTEAFF
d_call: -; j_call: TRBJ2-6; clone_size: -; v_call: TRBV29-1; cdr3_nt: TGCAGCGGGGGGGACACCCGTTACTCTGGGGCCAACGTCCTGACTTTC; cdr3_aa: CSGGDTRYSGANVLTF
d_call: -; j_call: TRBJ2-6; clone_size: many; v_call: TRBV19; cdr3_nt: TGTGCCAGTAGTAACCCTGGGTCTGGGGCCAACGTCCTGACTTTC; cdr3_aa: CASSNPGSGANVLTF
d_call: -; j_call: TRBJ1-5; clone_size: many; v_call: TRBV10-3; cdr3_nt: TGTGCCATCAGTGTGGATAGCAATCAGCCCCAGCATTTT; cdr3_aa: CAISVDSNQPQHF
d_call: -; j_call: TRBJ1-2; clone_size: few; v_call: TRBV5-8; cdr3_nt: TGTGCCAGCAGCCTTTCCCGGACAGCAGACTATGGCTACACCTTC; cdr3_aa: CASSLSRTADYGYTF
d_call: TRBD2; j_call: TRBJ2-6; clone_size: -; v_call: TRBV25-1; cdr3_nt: TGTGCCAGCAGTTTAGCCCTAGCGGGCCCCTCCCGCCAGGGGAGCACTGGGGCCAACGTCCTGACTTTC; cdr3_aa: CASSLALAGPSRQGSTGANVLTF
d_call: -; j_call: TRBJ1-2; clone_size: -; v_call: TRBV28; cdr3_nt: TGTGCCAGCAGTTTAGCCAGGGCAGGCGGCTACACCTTC; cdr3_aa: CASSLARAGGYTF
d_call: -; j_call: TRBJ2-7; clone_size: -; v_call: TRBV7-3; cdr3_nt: TGTGCCAGCAATAGGGGGGCCAGCGACGAGCAGTACTTC; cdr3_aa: CASNRGASDEQYF
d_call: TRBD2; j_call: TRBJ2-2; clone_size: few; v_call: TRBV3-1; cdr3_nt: TGTGCCAGCAGCCTCGATAGCGGGGGGAACACCGGGGAGCTGTTTTTT; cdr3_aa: CASSLDSGGNTGELFF
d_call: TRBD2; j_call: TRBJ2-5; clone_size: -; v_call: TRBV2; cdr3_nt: TGTGCCAGCAGAGACGGGACTAGCGGACAAGAGACCCAGTACTTC; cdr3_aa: CASRDGTSGQETQYF
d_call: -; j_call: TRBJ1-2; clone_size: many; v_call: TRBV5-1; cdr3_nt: TGCGCCAGCAGCTTGGGGGAGACTAACTATGGCTACACCTTC; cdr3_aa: CASSLGETNYGYTF
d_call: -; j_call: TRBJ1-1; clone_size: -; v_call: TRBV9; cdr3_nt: TGTGCCAGCAGCCCCGGTCAAAGGGTTGGTGCTTTCTTT; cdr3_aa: CASSPGQRVGAFF